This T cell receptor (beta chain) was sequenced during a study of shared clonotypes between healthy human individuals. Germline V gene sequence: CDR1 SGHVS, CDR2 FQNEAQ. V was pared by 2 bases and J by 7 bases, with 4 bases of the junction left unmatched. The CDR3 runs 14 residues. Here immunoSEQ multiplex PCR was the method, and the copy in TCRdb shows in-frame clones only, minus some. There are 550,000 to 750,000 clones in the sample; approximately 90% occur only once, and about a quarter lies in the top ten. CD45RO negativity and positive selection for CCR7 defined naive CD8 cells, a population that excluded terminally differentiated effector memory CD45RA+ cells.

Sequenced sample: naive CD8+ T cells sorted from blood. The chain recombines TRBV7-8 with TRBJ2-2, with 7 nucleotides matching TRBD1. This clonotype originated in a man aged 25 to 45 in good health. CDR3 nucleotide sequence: TGTGCCAGCAGCTTAACAGGGGACGTCGGGGAGCTGTTTTTT. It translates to CASSLTGDVGELFF.